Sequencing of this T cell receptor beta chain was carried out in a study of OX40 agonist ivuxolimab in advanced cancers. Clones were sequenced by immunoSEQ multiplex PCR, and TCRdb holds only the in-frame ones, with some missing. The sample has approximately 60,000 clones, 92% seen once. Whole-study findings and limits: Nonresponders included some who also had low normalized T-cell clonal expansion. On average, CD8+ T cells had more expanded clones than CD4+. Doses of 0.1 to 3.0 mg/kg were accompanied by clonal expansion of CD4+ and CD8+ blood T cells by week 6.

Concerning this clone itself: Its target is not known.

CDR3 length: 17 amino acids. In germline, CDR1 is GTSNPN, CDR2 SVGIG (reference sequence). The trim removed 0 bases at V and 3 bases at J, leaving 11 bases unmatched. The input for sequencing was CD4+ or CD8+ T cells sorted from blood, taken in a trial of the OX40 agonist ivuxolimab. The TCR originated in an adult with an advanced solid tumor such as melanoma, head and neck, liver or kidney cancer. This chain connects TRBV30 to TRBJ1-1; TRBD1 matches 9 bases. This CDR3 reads CAWSVSGTGSGYTEAFF. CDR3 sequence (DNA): TGTGCCTGGAGTGTATCCGGGACAGGGAGCGGATACACTGAAGCTTTCTTT.